Sequencing of this T cell receptor beta chain was carried out in a study of shared clonotypes between healthy human individuals. This CDR3 spans 15 amino acids. Germline CDR1 reads LNHDA; CDR2 reads SQIVND (reference sequence). The test was conducted at deep level. In the study's own analysis: ImmunoSEQ gave junction-only sequences without quality scores, so filtering differed. Produced via immunoSEQ multiplex PCR; TCRdb's table is partial and in-frame only. V and J calls and clone size are copied from that table; D and trimming were computed from the DNA. The profile shows fewer than 600,000 clones, around 77% of them singletons. Only Caucasian adults living in Nashville, Tennessee served as donors. For unsorted samples, genomic DNA was extracted from about 90 million PBMCs.

The specimen sequenced was PBMCs. This rearrangement joins TRBV19 to TRBJ2-5; possibly TRBD1 or TRBD2 for D (5 bases each). The J call may not be correct, given that the DNA end is closer to TRBJ2-7. The sequence was collected from a woman aged 40-49 years in good health. Some clones in this sample may be carry-over from other donors' samples. The CDR3 DNA sequence: TGTGCCAGTAGTTCCTACCCCGGGACCCCCGACGAGCAGTACTTC. Protein sequence: CASSSYPGTPDEQYF.